This T cell receptor beta chain was retrieved from a study of blood T cell repertoires in COVID-19. On the study more broadly: The United States, Italy and Spain provided the acute and convalescent COVID-19 samples. The cDNA or gDNA used as material had been derived from T cells, B-cell-depleted T cells, or PBMCs.

The data were produced by immunoSEQ multiplex PCR, yet TCRdb's version contains in-frame clones alone and is incomplete. The repertoire holds some 200,000 clones, with around 87% as singletons. Germline CDR1 and CDR2: SGDLS and YYNGEE. Trimming took 0 bases from V and 3 from J; bases not matched to a gene: 2. This CDR3 is 14 amino acids long. The specimen was PBMCs or T cells enriched from blood (not recorded which). This rearrangement joins TRBV9 to TRBJ1-1, with 7 bases aligning to TRBD1. The sequence was obtained from a woman aged 18-29 years in a cohort exposed to, infected with or recovered from COVID-19 (not recorded which). CDR3 in DNA: TGTGCCAGCAGCGTAGTGACAGGGCACACTGAAGCTTTCTTT. It yields the protein CASSVVTGHTEAFF.